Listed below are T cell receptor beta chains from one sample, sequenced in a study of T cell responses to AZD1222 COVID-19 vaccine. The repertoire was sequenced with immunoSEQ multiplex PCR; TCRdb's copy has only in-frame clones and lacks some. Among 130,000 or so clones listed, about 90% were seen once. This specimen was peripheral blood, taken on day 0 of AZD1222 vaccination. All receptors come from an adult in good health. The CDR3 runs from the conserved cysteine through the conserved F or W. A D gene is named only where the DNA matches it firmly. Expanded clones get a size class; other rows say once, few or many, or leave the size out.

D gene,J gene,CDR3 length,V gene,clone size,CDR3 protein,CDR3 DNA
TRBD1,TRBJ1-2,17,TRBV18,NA,CASSRTGGTGGNYGYTF,TGTGCCAGCTCCCGCACCGGCGGGACAGGGGGCAACTATGGCTACACCTTC
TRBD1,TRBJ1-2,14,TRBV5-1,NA,CASSLGQGGDGYTF,TGCGCCAGCAGCTTGGGACAGGGCGGAGATGGCTACACCTTC
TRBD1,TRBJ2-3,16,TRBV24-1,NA,CATSDRTGGAVDTQYF,TGTGCCACCAGTGACCGAACAGGGGGCGCGGTAGATACGCAGTATTTT
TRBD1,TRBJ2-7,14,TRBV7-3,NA,CASSPRTGGGEQYF,TGTGCCAGCAGCCCGAGGACAGGGGGCGGTGAGCAGTACTTC
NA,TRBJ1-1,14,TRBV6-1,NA,CASSEGRGITEAFF,TGTGCCAGCAGTGAAGGGAGGGGGATTACTGAAGCTTTCTTT
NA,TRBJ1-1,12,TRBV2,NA,CASSGNLYEAFF,TGTGCCAGCAGTGGTAATTTATATGAAGCTTTCTTT
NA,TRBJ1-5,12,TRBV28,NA,CASSSEFRPQHF,TGTGCCAGCAGTTCCGAATTTCGGCCCCAGCATTTT
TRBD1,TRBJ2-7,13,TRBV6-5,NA,CASRRGGFHEQYF,TGTGCCAGTCGAAGAGGGGGCTTCCACGAGCAGTACTTC
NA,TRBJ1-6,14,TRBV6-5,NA,CASSYSRKNSPLHF,TGTGCCAGCAGTTACTCGCGGAAAAATTCACCCCTCCACTTT
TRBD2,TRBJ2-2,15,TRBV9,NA,CASRGTSGNTGELFF,TGTGCCAGCAGAGGGACTAGCGGGAACACCGGGGAGCTGTTTTTT
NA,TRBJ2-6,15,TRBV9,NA,CASSANRAGANVLTF,TGTGCCAGCAGCGCTAACAGGGCTGGGGCCAACGTCCTGACTTTC
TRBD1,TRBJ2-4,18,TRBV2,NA,CASSGGTGGRLAKNIQYF,TGTGCCAGCAGTGGTGGGACAGGGGGCAGGCTAGCCAAAAACATTCAGTACTTC
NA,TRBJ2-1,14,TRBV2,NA,CASDLHVLEDEQFF,TGTGCCAGCGACCTCCACGTCCTGGAGGACGAGCAGTTCTTC
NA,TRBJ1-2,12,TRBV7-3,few,CASSLGVVGYTF,TGTGCCAGCAGCTTGGGGGTGGTCGGCTACACCTTC
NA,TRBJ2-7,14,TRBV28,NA,CASTRTGSSYEQYF,TGTGCCAGCACTCGGACGGGGAGCTCCTACGAGCAGTACTTC
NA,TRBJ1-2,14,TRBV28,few,CASSSVSGVYGYTF,TGTGCCAGCAGTTCTGTCTCGGGGGTCTATGGCTACACCTTC
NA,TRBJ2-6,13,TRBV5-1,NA,CASSSLGANVLTF,TGCGCCAGCAGCTCCCTTGGGGCCAACGTCCTGACTTTC
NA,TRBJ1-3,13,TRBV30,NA,CAWSVWSGNTIYF,TGTGCCTGGAGTGTTTGGTCTGGAAACACCATATATTTT
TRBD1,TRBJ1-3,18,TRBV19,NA,CASSNPRDRESSGNTIYF,TGTGCCAGTAGTAACCCCCGGGACAGGGAGAGCTCTGGAAACACCATATATTTT
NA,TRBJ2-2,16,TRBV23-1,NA,CASSHTQGRGTGELFF,TGCGCCAGCAGTCACACTCAGGGGCGAGGCACCGGGGAGCTGTTTTTT
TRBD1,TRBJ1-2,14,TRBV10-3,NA,CAISEFRQGDGYTF,TGTGCCATCAGTGAGTTTCGACAGGGAGATGGCTACACCTTC
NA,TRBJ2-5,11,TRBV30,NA,CAWSVGETQYF,TGTGCCTGGAGTGTGGGAGAGACCCAGTACTTC
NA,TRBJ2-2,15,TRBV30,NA,CAWKPSWTDTGELFF,TGTGCCTGGAAACCCTCCTGGACAGACACCGGGGAGCTGTTTTTT
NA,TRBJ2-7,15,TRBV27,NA,CASSLFSGFTYEQYF,TGTGCCAGCAGTTTATTTTCAGGGTTCACCTACGAGCAGTACTTC
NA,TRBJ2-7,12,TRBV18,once,CASSPDNYEQYF,TGTGCCAGCTCACCCGACAACTACGAGCAGTACTTC
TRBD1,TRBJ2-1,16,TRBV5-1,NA,CASSLASDRVSPEQFF,TGCGCCAGCAGCTTGGCCAGCGACAGGGTTTCGCCTGAGCAGTTCTTC
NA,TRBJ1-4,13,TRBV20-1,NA,CSASDDSHEKLFF,TGCAGTGCTAGTGATGACAGTCATGAAAAACTGTTTTTT
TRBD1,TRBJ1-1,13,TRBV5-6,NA,CASSGTGTAEAFF,TGTGCCAGCAGCGGGACAGGGACCGCTGAAGCTTTCTTT
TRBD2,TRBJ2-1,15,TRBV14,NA,CASSPGLASYNEQFF,TGTGCCAGCAGCCCGGGACTAGCGAGCTACAATGAGCAGTTCTTC
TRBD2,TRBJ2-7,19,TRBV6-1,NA,CASSDSPGSSRRGSYEQYF,TGTGCCAGCAGTGATTCGCCGGGGTCAAGTAGGCGGGGGTCCTACGAGCAGTACTTC
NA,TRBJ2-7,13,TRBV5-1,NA,CASSWQASNEQYF,TGCGCCAGCAGCTGGCAGGCTAGTAACGAGCAGTACTTC
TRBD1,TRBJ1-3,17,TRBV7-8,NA,CASSLGTGAGLGNTIYF,TGTGCCAGCAGCCTGGGAACAGGGGCTGGCTTGGGAAACACCATATATTTT
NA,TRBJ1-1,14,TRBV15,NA,CATSPRGELTEAFF,TGTGCCACCAGCCCCCGAGGGGAGCTTACTGAAGCTTTCTTT
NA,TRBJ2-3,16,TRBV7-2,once,CASSLGFQGGADTQYF,TGTGCCAGCAGCTTAGGTTTCCAGGGGGGCGCAGATACGCAGTATTTT
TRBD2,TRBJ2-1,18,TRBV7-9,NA,CASSLAGDSGRLRNEQFF,TGTGCCAGCAGCTTAGCGGGGGATAGCGGGAGGCTGCGGAATGAGCAGTTCTTC
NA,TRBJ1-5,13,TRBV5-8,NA,CASSSFYGQPQHF,TGTGCCAGCAGCTCCTTTTATGGGCAGCCCCAGCATTTT
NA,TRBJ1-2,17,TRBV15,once,CATSRGTVGLSNYGYTF,TGTGCCACCAGCAGAGGGACAGTTGGCCTTTCTAACTATGGCTACACCTTC
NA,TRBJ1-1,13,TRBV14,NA,CASSLLGNTEAFF,TGTGCCAGCAGCCTCCTAGGGAACACTGAAGCTTTCTTT
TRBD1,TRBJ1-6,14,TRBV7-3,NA,CASSWDSYNSPLHF,TGTGCCAGCAGCTGGGACAGTTATAATTCACCCCTCCACTTT
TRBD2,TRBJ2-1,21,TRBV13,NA,CASSLYQRTSGRYASYNEQFF,TGTGCCAGCAGCTTATACCAACGGACTAGCGGGAGGTACGCGTCCTACAATGAGCAGTTCTTC
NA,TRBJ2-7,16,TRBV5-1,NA,CASSLAAGRPPYEQYF,TGCGCCAGCAGCTTGGCTGCGGGAAGACCGCCCTACGAGCAGTACTTC
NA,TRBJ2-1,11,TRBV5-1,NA,CATQGGHEQFF,TGCGCCACCCAGGGGGGCCATGAGCAGTTCTTC
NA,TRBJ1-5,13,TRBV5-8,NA,CASSFSGNQPQHF,TGTGCCAGCAGCTTCTCGGGGAATCAGCCCCAGCATTTT
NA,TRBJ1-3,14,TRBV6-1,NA,CASSEALQGGTIYF,TGTGCCAGCAGTGAAGCTCTTCAAGGAGGCACCATATATTTT
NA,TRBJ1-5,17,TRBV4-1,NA,CASSHPTKGRDNQPQHF,TGCGCCAGCAGCCATCCTACAAAAGGGAGAGACAATCAGCCCCAGCATTTT
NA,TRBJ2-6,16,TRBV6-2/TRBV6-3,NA,CASSPFTTSGANVLTF,TGTGCCAGCAGTCCCTTTACCACCTCTGGGGCCAACGTCCTGACTTTC
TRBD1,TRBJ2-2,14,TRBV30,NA,CASRQGAGTGELFF,TGTGCCAGTAGACAGGGGGCAGGCACCGGGGAGCTGTTTTTT
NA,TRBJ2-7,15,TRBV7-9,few,CASSSDLRSSYEQYF,TGTGCCAGCAGCTCCGACCTCAGGAGCTCCTACGAGCAGTACTTC
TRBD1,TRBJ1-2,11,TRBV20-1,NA,CSAGGAHGYTF,TGCAGTGCAGGGGGCGCTCATGGCTACACCTTC
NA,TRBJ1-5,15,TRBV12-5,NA,CASIMGVDLNQPQHF,TGTGCTAGTATAATGGGGGTCGATCTCAATCAGCCCCAGCATTTT
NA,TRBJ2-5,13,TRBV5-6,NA,CASRQLGGETQYF,TGTGCCAGCAGACAACTGGGAGGCGAGACCCAGTACTTC
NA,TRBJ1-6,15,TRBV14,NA,CASSQAKGINSPLHF,TGTGCCAGCAGCCAAGCAAAAGGGATTAATTCACCCCTCCACTTT
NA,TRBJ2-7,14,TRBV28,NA,CASSSERTDYEQYF,TGTGCCAGCAGTTCGGAACGGACAGACTACGAGCAGTACTTC
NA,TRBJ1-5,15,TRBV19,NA,CASRRQAERGQPQHF,TGTGCCAGTAGACGACAGGCCGAGAGGGGTCAGCCCCAGCATTTT
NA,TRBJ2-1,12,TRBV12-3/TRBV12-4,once,CASSPQNNEQFF,TGTGCCAGCAGCCCACAGAACAATGAGCAGTTCTTC
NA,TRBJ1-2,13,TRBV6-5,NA,CASRTGPNYGYTF,TGTGCCAGCAGAACAGGCCCGAACTATGGCTACACCTTC